The 5 T cell receptor beta chains below were found in one sample sequenced in a study of T cell responses to AZD1222 COVID-19 vaccine. Repertoires were generated with immunoSEQ multiplex PCR, while TCRdb's copy carries only in-frame clones and drops some. The table records more than 95,000 clones, around 90% of them present only once. The starting material was peripheral blood, obtained on day 0 of AZD1222 vaccination. The origin of the receptors is an adult in good health.

The J gene is TRBJ1-1, the V gene TRBV6-2 or TRBV6-3; D perhaps matches TRBD1 (5 bases). V lost 2 bases and J lost 11, with 12 bases in between. Germline-derived CDR1 and CDR2 are MNHEY and SVGEGT. This CDR3 comprises 12 residues. For the CDR3, the DNA is TGTGCCAGCAGTTACCCAGGGTTCAGTGCTTTCTTT. Translated, it gives CASSYPGFSAFF.

The rearrangement joins TRBV11-2 to TRBJ2-1, with D perhaps matching TRBD2 (5 bases). Trimming removed 5 bases from V and 10 bases from J, with 15 bases in between. Germline-derived CDR1 and CDR2 are SGHAT and FQNNGV. The CDR3 contains 13 residues. The DNA of the CDR3 is TGTGCCAGCAGCCCTCGAGGTGAGCGGGAGCAGTTCTTC. This sequence encodes CASSPRGEREQFF.

CDR3 region: CASSEPQRGYGYTF. In DNA form, the CDR3 reads TGTGCCAGCAGTGAACCACAGAGGGGCTATGGCTACACCTTC. V gene TRBV6-1 combines with J gene TRBJ1-2; maybe TRBD1 (5 bases). The CDR3 has 14 amino acids. From germline, CDR1 is MNHNS and CDR2 SASEGT. V lost 2 bases and J 4 bases, leaving 11 bases between the germline ends.

This clone turned up a few times. The chain recombines TRBV28 with TRBJ1-2; no clear D gene. V lost 9 bases and J 5 bases, leaving 13 bases between the germline ends. The CDR3 totals 12 residues. Germline CDR1 reads MDHEN; CDR2 reads SYDVKM. The CDR3 bases are TGTGCCAGTAAAACAGAAAAGTATGGCTACACCTTC. This sequence encodes CASKTEKYGYTF.

This chain joins TRBV19 and TRBJ2-3; D is undetermined. This CDR3 contains 15 residues. The germline V and J ends were trimmed by 2 bases and 2 bases, with 11 bases remaining between them. Germline V gives CDR1 LNHDA, CDR2 SQIVND (reference sequence). The CDR3 DNA follows: TGTGCCAGTAGTATATCCCGCGCCCACACAGATACGCAGTATTTT. Its protein product is CASSISRAHTDTQYF.